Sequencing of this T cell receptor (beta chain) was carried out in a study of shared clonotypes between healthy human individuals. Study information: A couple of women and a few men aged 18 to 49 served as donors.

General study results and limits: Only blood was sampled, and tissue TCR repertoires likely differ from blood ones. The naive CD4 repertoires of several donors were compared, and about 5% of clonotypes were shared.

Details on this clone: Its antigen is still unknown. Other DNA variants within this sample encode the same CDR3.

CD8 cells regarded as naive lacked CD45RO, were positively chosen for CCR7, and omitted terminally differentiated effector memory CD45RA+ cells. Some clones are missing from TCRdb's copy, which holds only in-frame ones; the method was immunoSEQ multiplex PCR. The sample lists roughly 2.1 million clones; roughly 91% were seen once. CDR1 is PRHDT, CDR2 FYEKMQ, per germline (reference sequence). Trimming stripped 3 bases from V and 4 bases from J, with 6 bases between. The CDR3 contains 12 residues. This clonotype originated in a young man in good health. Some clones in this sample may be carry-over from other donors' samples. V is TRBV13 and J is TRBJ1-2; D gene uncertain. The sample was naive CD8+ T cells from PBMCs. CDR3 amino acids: CASSLGAYGYTF. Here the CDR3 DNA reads TGTGCCAGCAGCTTGGGTGCCTATGGCTACACCTTC.